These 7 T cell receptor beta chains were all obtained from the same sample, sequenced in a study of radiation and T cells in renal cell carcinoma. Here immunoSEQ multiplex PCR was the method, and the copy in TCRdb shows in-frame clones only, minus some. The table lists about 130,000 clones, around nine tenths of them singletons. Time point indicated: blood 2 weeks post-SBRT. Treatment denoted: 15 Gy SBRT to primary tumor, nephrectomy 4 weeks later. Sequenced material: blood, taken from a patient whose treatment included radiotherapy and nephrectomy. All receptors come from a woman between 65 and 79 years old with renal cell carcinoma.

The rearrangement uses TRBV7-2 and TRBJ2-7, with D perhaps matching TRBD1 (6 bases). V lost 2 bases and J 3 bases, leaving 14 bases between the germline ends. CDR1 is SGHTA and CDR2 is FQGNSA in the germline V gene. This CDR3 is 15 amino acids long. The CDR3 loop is CASSLIGTTDYEQYF. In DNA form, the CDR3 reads TGTGCCAGCAGCTTAATCGGGACAACCGACTACGAGCAGTACTTC.

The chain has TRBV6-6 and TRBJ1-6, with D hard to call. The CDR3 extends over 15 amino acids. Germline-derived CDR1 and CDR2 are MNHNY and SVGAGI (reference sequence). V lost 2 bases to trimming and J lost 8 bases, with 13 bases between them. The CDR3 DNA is TGTGCCAGCAGTTACCCCGGGCCACCAGATTCACCCCTCCACTTT. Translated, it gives CASSYPGPPDSPLHF.

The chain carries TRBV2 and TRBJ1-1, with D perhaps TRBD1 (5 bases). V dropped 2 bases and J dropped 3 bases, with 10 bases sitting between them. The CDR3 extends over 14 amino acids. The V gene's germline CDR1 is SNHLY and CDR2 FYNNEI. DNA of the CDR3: TGTGCCAGCAGTGAACCGGGGCTGGACACTGAAGCTTTCTTT. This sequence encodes CASSEPGLDTEAFF.

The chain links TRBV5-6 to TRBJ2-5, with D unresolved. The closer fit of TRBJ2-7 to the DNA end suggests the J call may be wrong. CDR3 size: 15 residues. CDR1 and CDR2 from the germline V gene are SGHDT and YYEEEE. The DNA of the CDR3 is TGTGCCAGCAGCTTGGAAGTTGGCGGATTCTACGAGCAGTACTTC. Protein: CASSLEVGGFYEQYF.

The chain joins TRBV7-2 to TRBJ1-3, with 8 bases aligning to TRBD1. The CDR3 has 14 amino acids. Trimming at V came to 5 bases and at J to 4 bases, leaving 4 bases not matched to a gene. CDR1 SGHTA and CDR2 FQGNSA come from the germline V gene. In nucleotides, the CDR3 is TGTGCCAGCAGCCCCGGGGACAGGGGAAACACCATATATTTT. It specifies CASSPGDRGNTIYF.

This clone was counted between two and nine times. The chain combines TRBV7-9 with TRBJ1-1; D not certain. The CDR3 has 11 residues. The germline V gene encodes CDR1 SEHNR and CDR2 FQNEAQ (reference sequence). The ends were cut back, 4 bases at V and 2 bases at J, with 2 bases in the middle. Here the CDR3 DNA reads TGTGCCAGCAGCTCCAACACTGAAGCTTTCTTT. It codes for CASSSNTEAFF. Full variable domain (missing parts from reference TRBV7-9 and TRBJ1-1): DTGVSQNPRHKITKRGQNVTFRCDPISEHNRLYWYRQTLGQGPEFLTYFQNEAQLEKSRLLSDRFSAERPKGSFSTLEIQRTEQGDSAMYLCASSSNTEAFFGQGTRLTVV.

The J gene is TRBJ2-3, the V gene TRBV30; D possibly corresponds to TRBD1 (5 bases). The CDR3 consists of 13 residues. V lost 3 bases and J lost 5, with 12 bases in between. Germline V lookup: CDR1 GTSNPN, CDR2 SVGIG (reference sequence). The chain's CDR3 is CAWSSGARDTQYF. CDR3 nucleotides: TGTGCCTGGAGCTCTGGGGCGCGAGATACGCAGTATTTT.